This T cell receptor (beta chain) was recorded in a study of cytomegalovirus exposure and HLA in healthy donors. Germline trimming cut 1 base from V and 16 bases from J; bases unmatched to any gene: 9. This CDR3 contains 13 residues. Germline V lookup: CDR1 SGHRS, CDR2 YFSETQ. Sequencing used immunoSEQ multiplex PCR; TCRdb keeps in-frame clones, though not all of them. This table has approximately 160,000 clones, about 88% appearing once. The clonotype originates from a woman under 30 in good health and CMV-seropositive. The J gene is TRBJ2-1, the V gene TRBV5-1; 9 bases are shared with TRBD2. Source material: PBMCs. As DNA, the CDR3 is TGCGCCAGCAGCTTGACGGCGGGAGGGCCTGGTTTCTTC. This codes for CASSLTAGGPGFF. Full variable domain (rest looked up from reference TRBV5-1 and TRBJ2-1): KAGVTQTPRYLIKTRGQQVTLSCSPISGHRSVSWYQQTPGQGLQFLFEYFSETQRNKGNFPGRFSGRQFSNSRSEMNVSTLELGDSALYLCASSLTAGGPGFFGPGTRLTVL.